What follows are 2 T cell receptor beta chains derived from one specimen sequenced in a study of tumor and adjacent non-tumor tissue in lung cancer. A modified ARM-PCR protocol with three rounds of nested PCR amplified TCRbeta. MiXCR was run by TCRdb on the multiplex PCR reads, yielding one entry per CDR3 protein. The sample has 60,000 to 85,000 distinct CDR3 sequences, less than 85% seen once. The template was RNA from unsorted bulk tissue. Distant lung tissue was collected more than 3 cm away from the tumor edge. Sample: distant non-tumor lung tissue. These TCRs come from a man in his 70s with non-small cell lung cancer.

With respect to this clonotype: One junction end disagrees with the germline gene, perhaps due to a read error. V is TRBV12-3 or TRBV12-4 and J is TRBJ1-3; 9 nucleotides match TRBD1. This CDR3 has 18 residues. The CDR3 reads CACSRPGTGIGSGNIIYF. The CDR3 region has the DNA TGTGCCTGCAGTCGTCCAGGGACAGGGATCGGCTCTGGAAACATCATATATTTT.

Comments on this clonotype: The CDR3 does not end in the conserved phenylalanine or tryptophan, so this is likely a read error. V gene TRBV2 combines with J gene TRBJ2-7; tentative D call: TRBD1 (6 bases). The germline V gene has CDR1 SNHLY and CDR2 FYNNEI. Trimming removed 10 bases at V and 4 bases at J, with 20 bases between. The length of the CDR3 is 14 residues. CDR3 in amino acids: CATTKDRFDYEQYL. The CDR3 nucleotides are TGTGCCACTACCAAAGACAGGTTTGATTACGAGCAGTACCTC.